This TCR beta chain was identified during a study of blood T cell repertoires in COVID-19. The overall study: Sites in the United States, Italy and Spain provided acute and convalescent COVID-19 samples. The analysed material was cDNA or gDNA that came from T cells, B-cell-depleted T cells, or PBMCs.

V was trimmed by 4 bases and J by 2 bases, leaving 12 bases between them. CDR1 is SGHRS, CDR2 YFSETQ, per germline. The CDR3 runs to 14 residues. The protocol was immunoSEQ multiplex PCR, while the TCRdb copy is restricted to in-frame clones and leaves out a portion. Counted here are 250,000 to 300,000 clones, over 70% occurring once; the ten biggest clones make up roughly a tenth. The gene calls are TRBV5-1 and TRBJ1-2, with a possible D match to TRBD1 (5 bases). The sequenced material came from peripheral blood. The sequence was collected from a woman in her seventies with COVID-19, enrolled during active disease. CDR3 loop: CASSPSRANYGYTF. The CDR3 coding sequence is TGCGCCAGCAGCCCCAGCAGGGCAAACTATGGCTACACCTTC.